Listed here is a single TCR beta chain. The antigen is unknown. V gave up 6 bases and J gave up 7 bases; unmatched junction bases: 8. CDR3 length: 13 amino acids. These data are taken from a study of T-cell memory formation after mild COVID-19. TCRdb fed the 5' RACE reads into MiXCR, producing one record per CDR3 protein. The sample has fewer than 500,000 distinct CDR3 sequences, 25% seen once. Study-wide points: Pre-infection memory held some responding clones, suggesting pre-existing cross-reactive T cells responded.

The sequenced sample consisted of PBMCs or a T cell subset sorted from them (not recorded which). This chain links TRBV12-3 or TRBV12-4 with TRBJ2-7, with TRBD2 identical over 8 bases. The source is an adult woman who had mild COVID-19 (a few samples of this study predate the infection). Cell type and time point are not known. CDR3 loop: CASSPGTRGEQYF. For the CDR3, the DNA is TGTGCCAGCAGCCCCGGGACTAGGGGAGAGCAGTACTTC.